This record covers a single TCR beta chain. It lacks a known antigen. Nothing much larger sits one base from this clone, and base qualities are not available. This entry comes from a study of T cell responses to AZD1222 COVID-19 vaccine (dated by TCRdb to the early 2020s). For the study in its entirety: A total of over 230 trial participants underwent TCR sequencing, of whom 207 had received two doses of AZD1222 and some 25 had received two doses of the MenACWY control vaccine. Trial participants were enrolled by age into subgroups of 18-55, 56-69 and 70-plus years, and about 150, 27 and 61 TCR-sequenced participants, respectively, were included in these subgroups.

The intended sense of this specimen's time point label: about 28 days (+/-7) after the second vaccine dose. Because spike-specific TCR depth and breadth did not differ between the two schedules, AZD1222 recipients who got a second dose at roughly 4 weeks were pooled with those who got a second dose at roughly 12 weeks. Samples from vaccinated people were obtained from the UK trials COV001 and COV002, which included a single-blind randomized controlled phase 2/3 trial of AZD1222 (ChAdOx1 nCoV-19) in healthy adults. For TCRbeta chain sequencing, PBMC samples were collected from trial participants at day 0 and at day 28 after the second dose. Broader findings and caveats from the paper: The whole spike protein was spanned by vaccine-associated CD4 TCRs, and dominant responses were seen in regions 160-218 and 743-854. Because no samples from the day 14 peak response were available, repertoires could be characterized only after the peak T cell response. The 56-69-year group was small, and its depth increase did not reach significance, likely because of low power. Conclusions about previously exposed vaccinees are limited, since just five or six AZD1222 recipients were seropositive for SARS-CoV-2 at baseline. Participants were mostly white British and included more females than males, and it was suggested by the authors that clonal diversity may have been underestimated. Reportedly, close to half of the unique spike-specific TCRs recognized epitopes lying outside the regions that are mutated in the B.1.351 and B.1.1.7 variants. Spike-specific TCR breadth and depth rose significantly after two AZD1222 doses compared with day 0 and with MenACWY recipients.

Per the germline V gene, SGHTA is the CDR1 and FQGNSA is the CDR2. The CDR3 has 16 amino acids, counting the end cysteine and phenylalanine. The CDR3 DNA has 48 bases and is translated from base 1. V is reduced by 2 bases and J by 2 bases, leaving a spacing of 12 bases between them. The CDR3 regions of human TCRbeta chains were analyzed by immunosequencing. Processing in the source paper ran as follows. Repertoire TCRs were matched against a reference library of SARS-CoV-2-specific TCRs generated with the MIRA antigen-specificity platform. Breadth meant the fraction of unique TCRs that were SARS-CoV-2-associated, whereas depth meant the fraction of total T cells that were SARS-CoV-2-associated. Using the MIRA data, each spike-specific TCR was assigned both to the spike region to which the TCR was reactive and to a CD4 or CD8 class. Log10-transformed breadth and depth values were compared by one-way ANOVA with Sidak's multiple comparisons tests. Sourced from immuneACCESS, this table was stored by TCRdb with only in-frame sequences that have V and J called. A share of the clones is absent; for the studies checked, an unresolved V gene accounts for under half, and the remainder has no known explanation. D and trimming come from the DNA, and the V and J calls and clone size come from that table. The sample table lists 150,000 to 200,000 clones, roughly 92% of them with a count of one. The ten most abundant clones make up about 4.6% of the sample.

The TCR comes from an adult who received the AZD1222 COVID-19 vaccine. The rearranged segments are TRBV7-2 and TRBJ2-2; D gene: possibly TRBD2, on 6 matching bases. The material was peripheral blood, obtained 28 days after the second AZD1222 dose. Here is the DNA: TGTGCCAGCAGCTTACTCGGGGGAATAAACACCGGGGAGCTGTTTTTT. The resulting protein is CASSLLGGINTGELFF.